This TCR beta chain comes out of a study of cytomegalovirus exposure and HLA in healthy donors. The study's findings and limits: Some public TCRs appeared in many individuals, while most sequences were rare. The study listed approximately 160 cytomegalovirus-associated TCR beta chains. A subsequent analysis found that TCR clusters from the first cohort also tended to co-occur in the 90 to 150 validation repertoires, with around 94% of cluster scores above 0.

Sequencing was performed with immunoSEQ multiplex PCR; in TCRdb, only in-frame clones are kept and a portion is missing. The table lists under 95,000 clones, about 94% of them singletons. About this clone itself: Its target is unknown.

From germline, CDR1 is SEHNR and CDR2 FQNEAQ (reference sequence). This CDR3 has 14 amino acids. Losses at the gene ends were 1 base for V and 4 bases for J; bases not matched to a gene: 4. Sequenced: PBMCs. The clonotype comes from a young woman in good health and CMV-seronegative. V is TRBV7-9 and J is TRBJ2-7; TRBD1 matches at 7 bases. CDR3 sequence (DNA): TGTGCCAGCAGCTTAGAGGGACAGTATTACGAGCAGTACTTC. Encoded protein: CASSLEGQYYEQYF.